This TCR beta chain emerged from a study of OX40 agonist ivuxolimab in advanced cancers. Whole-study findings and limits: Clonal expansion was seen in CD4+ and CD8+ blood T cells by week 6 at 0.1 to 3.0 mg/kg.

This CDR3 region has 14 residues. The germline gives CDR1 MNHNS, CDR2 SASEGT. Trimming took 2 bases from V and 6 from J; bases not matched to a gene: 0. Concerning this clone itself: Its target is unknown.

This table comes from immunoSEQ multiplex PCR, and its TCRdb copy is limited to in-frame clones, with some not included. Found here are approximately 70,000 clones, 83% of them singletons; the top ten hold 1.4%. The sequencing here drew on CD4+ or CD8+ T cells sorted from blood, taken in a trial of the OX40 agonist ivuxolimab. J is TRBJ2-3 and V is TRBV6-1, with 12 positions matching TRBD2. The sequence was collected from an adult with an advanced solid tumor such as melanoma, head and neck, liver or kidney cancer. The DNA for the CDR3 is TGTGCCAGCAGTGAACTAGCGGGGGGGGATACGCAGTATTTT. Translating it yields CASSELAGGDTQYF.